The clone carrying this T cell receptor beta chain occurred many times. This record comes from a study of blood T cell repertoires in COVID-19. For the study at large: Samples representing acute and convalescent COVID-19 were sourced from the United States, Italy and Spain. Nucleic acid was either cDNA or gDNA, and it came from T cells, B-cell-depleted T cells, or PBMCs.

V lost 4 bases, J lost 6 bases, and 8 bases stayed unmatched. The CDR3 is 15 amino acids. The V gene's germline CDR1 is MNHEY and CDR2 SVGAGI. Generated by immunoSEQ multiplex PCR, the TCRdb table keeps only in-frame clones and is missing some. The sample has over 110,000 clones; approximately 88% are singletons. The chain couples TRBV6-5 to TRBJ2-3, with 9 bases matching TRBD1. The sample consisted of peripheral blood. This sequence was found in a human donor in a cohort sampled during active COVID-19. The CDR3 protein is CASSLAGTGPDTQYF. The CDR3 DNA reads as TGTGCCAGCAGTTTGGCCGGGACAGGGCCCGATACGCAGTATTTT.